The present T cell receptor beta chain was sequenced within a study of T cells in Graves' hyperthyroidism and ophthalmopathy. Overall study findings and caveats: A model of 13 V-J pairs discriminated ophthalmopathy from stable hyperthyroidism.

Germline V gene data show CDR1 as GTSNPN and CDR2 as SVGIG (reference sequence). The CDR3 runs to 15 residues. Trimming cost V 0 bases and J 0 bases, with 12 bases left between them. Ten or more counts support this clonotype. Its target is unknown. Exclusion of patients followed from uncontrolled infection, other autoimmune disease, pregnancy or lactation. The source material, RNA transcripts, was used to amplify TCR beta CDR3 regions. HTBI primers were used for first-round RT-PCR of the TCR CDR3. Via MiXCR, TCRdb re-called the multiplex PCR reads, giving one row per CDR3 protein. The data contain 300,000 to 450,000 distinct CDR3 sequences, roughly 14% of them singletons.

The chain couples TRBV30 to TRBJ2-7; no reliable D call. The receptor was derived from a woman in her late teens or twenties with Graves' hyperthyroidism that later progressed to Graves' ophthalmopathy. The sequenced sample was blood. CDR3 nucleotide sequence: TGTGCCTGGAGTGTACACGGGCCGACCTCCTACGAGCAGTACTTC. This translates into CAWSVHGPTSYEQYF.